The clone carrying this TCR beta chain was seen just once. As yet, its antigen is unknown. PCR amplification relied on 60 Vbeta primers (plus 13 Jbeta primers). This table comes from immunoSEQ multiplex PCR, and its TCRdb copy is limited to in-frame clones, with some not included. In the table there are 120,000 or so clones, roughly 70% of which are singletons. This sample is drawn from a study of cytomegalovirus exposure and HLA in healthy donors. Whole-study results and caveats: A later analysis appeared to link common viral pathogens to several of the most significant clusters. Upon later analysis, TCR association rates were observed to vary by HLA locus, being highest for DRB1 and lowest for HLA-C. Donors were assumed by presence/absence analyses to have roughly uniform sequencing depth.

Germline CDR1 SGHVS, CDR2 FQNEAQ. After removal of 5 bases from V and 1 base from J, the junction contained 5 bases not matched to a gene. The CDR3 contains 15 residues. The chain is built from TRBV7-8 and TRBJ2-3; 8 bases are a match to TRBD1. The receptor comes from a young man in good health and CMV-seronegative. What was sequenced was PBMCs. CDR3 sequence (DNA): TGTGCCAGCAGCAACCCGGGACAGGGCACAGATACGCAGTATTTT. As protein: CASSNPGQGTDTQYF.